This TCR beta chain originates from a study of shared clonotypes between healthy human individuals. Study-wide results and caveats: A few donors showed sharing of about 4.7% of naive CD4 clonotypes.

Remarks on this clone: Antigen unknown.

In germline, CDR1 is LNHDA, CDR2 SQIVND (reference sequence). Trimming at V came to 3 bases and at J to 5 bases, leaving 14 bases not matched to a gene. CDR3 length: 17 amino acids. An assay was performed, and its level was deep. Every immunoSEQ plate was one replicate of a subset's evenly spread DNA. The authors loaded roughly 200 ng DNA, roughly 27,000 T cell genomes, into sorted-subset replicate PCRs. Using immunoSEQ multiplex PCR, the repertoire was profiled, and TCRdb retains in-frame clones only, with some absent. This sample carries hundreds of thousands of clones, approximately 79% of them seen once, and the ten largest clones take 10%.

The rearrangement joins TRBV19 to TRBJ2-5; 8 bases fit TRBD1. Sequences were obtained from memory CD4+ T cells sorted from blood. This sample's subset: CD45RA-negative fraction. The receptor was isolated from a man aged 25-45 years in good health. For the CDR3, the DNA is TGTGCCAGTAGTATCTCCGGATGGCAGGGGGCAGGGGAGACCCAGTACTTC. Its protein is CASSISGWQGAGETQYF. Complete variable domain (other parts from reference TRBV19 and TRBJ2-5): DGGITQSPKYLFRKEGQNVTLSCEQNLNHDAMYWYRQDPGQGLRLIYYSQIVNDFQKGDIAEGYSVSREKKESFPLTVTSAQKNPTAFYLCASSISGWQGAGETQYFGPGTRLLVL.